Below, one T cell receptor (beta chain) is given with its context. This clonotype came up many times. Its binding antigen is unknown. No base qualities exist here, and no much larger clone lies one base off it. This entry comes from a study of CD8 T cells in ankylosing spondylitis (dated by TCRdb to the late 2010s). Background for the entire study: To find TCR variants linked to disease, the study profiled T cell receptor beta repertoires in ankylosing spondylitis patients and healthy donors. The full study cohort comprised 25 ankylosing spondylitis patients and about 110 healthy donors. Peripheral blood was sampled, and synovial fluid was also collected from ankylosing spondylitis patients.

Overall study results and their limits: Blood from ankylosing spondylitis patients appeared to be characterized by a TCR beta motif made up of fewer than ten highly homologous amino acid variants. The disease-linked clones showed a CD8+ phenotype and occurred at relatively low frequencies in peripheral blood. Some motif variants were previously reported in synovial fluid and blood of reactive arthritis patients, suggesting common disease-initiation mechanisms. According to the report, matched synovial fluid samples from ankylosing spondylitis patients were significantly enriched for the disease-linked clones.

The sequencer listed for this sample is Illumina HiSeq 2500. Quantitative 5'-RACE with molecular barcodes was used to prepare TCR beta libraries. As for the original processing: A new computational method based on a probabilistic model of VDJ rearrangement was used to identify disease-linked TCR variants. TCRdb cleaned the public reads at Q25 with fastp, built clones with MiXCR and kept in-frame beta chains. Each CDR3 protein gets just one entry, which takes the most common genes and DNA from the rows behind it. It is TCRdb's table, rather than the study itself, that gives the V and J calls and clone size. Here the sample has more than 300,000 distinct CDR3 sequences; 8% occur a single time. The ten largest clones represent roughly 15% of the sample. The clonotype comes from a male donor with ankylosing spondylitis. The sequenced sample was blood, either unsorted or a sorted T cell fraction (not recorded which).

CDR3 sequence: CASSQGQNTEAFF. The nucleotide sequence is TGCGCCAGCAGCCAGGGCCAGAACACTGAAGCTTTCTTT. The chain is made from TRBV5-1 and TRBJ1-1; TRBD1 is a possible D gene, resting on 5 matching bases. Including the terminal cysteine and phenylalanine, the CDR3 comprises 13 residues. Only the CDR3 part of the read is kept: 39 bases, read in frame from the first base. Sequences SGHRS (CDR1) and YFSETQ (CDR2) are obtained from the germline V gene. V is shortened by 4 bases, J by 1 base, and the region joining them spans 8 bases.